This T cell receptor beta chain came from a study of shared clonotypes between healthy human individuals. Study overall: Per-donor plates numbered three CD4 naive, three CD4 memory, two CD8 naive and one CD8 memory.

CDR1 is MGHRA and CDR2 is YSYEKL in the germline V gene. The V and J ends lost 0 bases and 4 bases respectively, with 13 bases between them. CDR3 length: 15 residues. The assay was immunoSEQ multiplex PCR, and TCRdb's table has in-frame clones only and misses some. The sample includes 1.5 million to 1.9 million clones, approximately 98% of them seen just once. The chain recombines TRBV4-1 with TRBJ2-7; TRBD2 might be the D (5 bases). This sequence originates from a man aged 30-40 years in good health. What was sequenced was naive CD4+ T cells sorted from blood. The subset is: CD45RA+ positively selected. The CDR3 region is CASSQESDYPYEQYF. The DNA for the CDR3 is TGCGCCAGCAGCCAAGAAAGCGACTACCCATACGAGCAGTACTTC.